The text below deals with one T cell receptor (beta chain). Its antigen is currently not known. Base qualities are not provided; no much larger clone lies one nucleotide away. This sample stems from a study of T cells in Graves' hyperthyroidism and ophthalmopathy (dated by TCRdb to the late 2010s). For context, the study as a whole: Peripheral blood samples were taken at initial diagnosis, before any treatment was given. The paper reports TCR Vbeta CDR3 sequencing of 140 or so peripheral blood samples: fewer than 50 ophthalmopathy, under 85 hyperthyroidism and roughly 17 progressor patients. Following sampling, methimazole starting at 30 mg daily was given to hyperthyroidism patients, and high-dose intravenous methylprednisolone was given to ophthalmopathy patients. Prospective prediction of ophthalmopathy was tested in an independent validation cohort of approximately 19 hyperthyroidism patients and 15 to 17 patients who later progressed to ophthalmopathy. TCR V-J signatures able to tell the groups apart were searched for in a discovery cohort of 95 to 100 patients, of whom roughly 42 had Graves' ophthalmopathy and about 60 had stable Graves' hyperthyroidism. The roughly 90 discovery patients were divided at random into training and test sets in a 7:3 ratio. In addition, the study compared T-cell repertoires in thyroid tissue and in blood from over 5 Graves' hyperthyroidism patients. Summary of the overall study and its limitations: Most expanded thyroid clonotypes (frequency above 0.001) were also detected in blood, suggesting blood repertoires may reflect thyroid immune responses. Ophthalmopathy was separated from stable hyperthyroidism by a 13 V-J signature model, with about 88% sensitivity and approximately 81% specificity obtained in cross-validation and 80%/75% obtained in testing. In validation, the model predicted progression to ophthalmopathy with just under 71% sensitivity and over 72% specificity, a median of approximately 6.7 months before onset. Sample size was not statistically predetermined, and blinding of investigators to group allocation was not performed.

Amplification of TCR beta CDR3 regions was carried out from RNA transcripts. For the first round of RT-PCR on the TCR CDR3, the HTBI primer set was used together with the Qiagen OneStep RT-PCR kit. Libraries were constructed in a second round of multiplex PCR, after which size selection and purification were performed. The libraries were sequenced on an Illumina HiSeq2000 using paired-end 100 bp reads. In the paper's pipeline: SOAPnuke was used to process the raw data, with reads discarded if the reads contained adapters or uncalled bases, had a mean Phred below 15, or lacked an exact constant-primer or identifier match. COPE v1.2.5 was used to merge the high-quality paired reads, and each unique nucleotide sequence was defined as a clonotype. MiTCR v1.1 was used to align the clonotypes against IMGT TRBV, TRBD and TRBJ reference segments. Only V-J combinations with frequency above 0.0001, covering 99% to 99.2% of repertoires, were analysed. A TCS score was defined as the ratio of F50 (clonal expansion) to E x V (chaos), with BLOSUM62-based TCRdist applied between CDR3 peptides within each V-J. Welch's t-statistics and random forest reduced around 550 V-J features to roughly 13, which were used in a naive Bayes classifier (R e1071). Starting from the raw public reads, TCRdb applied fastp trimming at Q25, assembled clones with MiXCR and retained in-frame beta chains. Rows are combined by CDR3 protein, so each entry shows the most common genes and DNA. TCRdb's processing, not the authors' own work, is the source of the V and J calls. The sample records a few hundred thousand distinct CDR3 sequences, around 16% of which are singletons. Of the sample, 25% to 30% falls within the top ten clones.

Ophthalmopathy patients had moderately to severely active disease, Clinical Activity Score of at least 3, NOSPECS grade of at least 4, and duration under 3 months. Patients with uncontrolled infections, other autoimmune diseases, pregnancy or lactation were excluded. Diagnoses were based on clinical symptoms, serum thyroxine and TRAb, thyroid ultrasound and orbital computed tomography. PBMCs were separated from roughly 9.6 ml of fresh peripheral blood using Ficoll-Paque density gradient centrifugation. Total RNA was extracted with Trizol reagent, and quality was checked on an Agilent 2100 Bioanalyzer. This TCR derives from a woman in her twenties or thirties with Graves' ophthalmopathy. Sequencing input: blood.

The sequence in DNA is TGTGCCAGCAGGTCGGCAGGGGGCGATATCACCCTCCACTTT. This sequence encodes CASRSAGGDITLHF. Recombination connected TRBV11-2 to TRBJ1-6; the central 8 bases match TRBD1. CDR1 and CDR2 are read off the germline V gene as SGHAT and FQNNGV. The junction shows trimming of 6 bases on V and 14 bases on J, and the gene matches do not reach 12 bases of it. The cysteine opens and the phenylalanine closes a CDR3 of 14 amino acids. The DNA shown is the 42-base CDR3, in frame from base 1.